This T cell receptor beta chain was identified during a study of Graves' ophthalmopathy and Graves' hyperthyroidism. Study summary: Blood was drawn at initial diagnosis, before any treatment.

Many counts were recorded for this clonotype. CDR3 regions of TCR beta were amplified from RNA transcripts. Amplification began with first-round RT-PCR using HTBI primers, then second-round multiplex PCR was performed. TCRdb reprocessed the multiplex PCR reads via MiXCR and lists one record per CDR3 protein. The profile covers about 700,000 distinct CDR3 sequences, with 35% to 45% appearing a single time and around 3.3% taken by the ten largest. V shed 6 bases and J shed 7 bases, with 12 bases lying between them. This CDR3 is 12 amino acids long. PBMCs stemmed from under 11 ml of fresh peripheral blood.

The V gene is TRBV12-3 or TRBV12-4, the J gene TRBJ1-2; possibly TRBD1 for D (5 bases). This clonotype was obtained from an adult man with Graves' ophthalmopathy. Sequenced material: peripheral blood. The CDR3 bases are TGTGCCAGCAGGCCGGGACCGGCTGGCTACACCTTC. As protein: CASRPGPAGYTF.